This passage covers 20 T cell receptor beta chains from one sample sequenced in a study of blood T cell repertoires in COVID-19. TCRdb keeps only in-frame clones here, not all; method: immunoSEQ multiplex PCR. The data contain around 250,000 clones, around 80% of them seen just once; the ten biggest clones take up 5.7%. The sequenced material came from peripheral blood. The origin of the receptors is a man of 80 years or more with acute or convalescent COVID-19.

CDR3 sequence: CASSTSPPGQGIQYF. CDR3 nucleotide sequence: TGTGCCAGCAGTACCTCCCCTCCGGGACAGGGCATTCAGTACTTC. V is TRBV27 and J is TRBJ2-4, with 9 bases matching TRBD1. The V gene's germline CDR1 is MNHEY and CDR2 SMNVEV (reference sequence). The V gene end was trimmed by 5 bases and the J gene end by 9 bases; junction bases not matched to a gene: 11. This CDR3 region has 15 residues.

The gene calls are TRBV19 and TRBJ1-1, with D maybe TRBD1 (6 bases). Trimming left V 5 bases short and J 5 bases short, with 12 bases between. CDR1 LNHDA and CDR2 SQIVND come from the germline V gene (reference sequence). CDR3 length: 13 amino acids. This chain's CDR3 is CASSGRQVTEAFF. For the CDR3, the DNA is TGTGCCAGTAGTGGACGACAGGTTACTGAAGCTTTCTTT.

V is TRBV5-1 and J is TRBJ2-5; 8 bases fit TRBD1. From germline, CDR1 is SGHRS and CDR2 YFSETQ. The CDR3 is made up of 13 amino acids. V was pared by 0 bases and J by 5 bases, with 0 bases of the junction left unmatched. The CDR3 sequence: CASSLDRGETQYF. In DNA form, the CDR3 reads TGCGCCAGCAGCTTGGACAGGGGGGAGACCCAGTACTTC. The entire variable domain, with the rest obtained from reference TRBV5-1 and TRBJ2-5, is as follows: KAGVTQTPRYLIKTRGQQVTLSCSPISGHRSVSWYQQTPGQGLQFLFEYFSETQRNKGNFPGRFSGRQFSNSRSEMNVSTLELGDSALYLCASSLDRGETQYFGPGTRLLVL.

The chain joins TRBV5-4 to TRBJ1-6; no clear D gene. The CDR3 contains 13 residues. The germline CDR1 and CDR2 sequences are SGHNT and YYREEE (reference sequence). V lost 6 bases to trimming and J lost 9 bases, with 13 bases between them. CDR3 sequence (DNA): TGTGCCAGCACCTGGGGAGTAGGTTCACCCCTCCACTTT. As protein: CASTWGVGSPLHF.

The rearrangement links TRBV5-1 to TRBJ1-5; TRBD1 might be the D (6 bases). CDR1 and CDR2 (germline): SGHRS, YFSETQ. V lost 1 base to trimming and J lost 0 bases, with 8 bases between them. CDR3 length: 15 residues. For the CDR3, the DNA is TGCGCCAGCAGCTTGTCAGGGGATAGCAATCAGCCCCAGCATTTT. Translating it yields CASSLSGDSNQPQHF.

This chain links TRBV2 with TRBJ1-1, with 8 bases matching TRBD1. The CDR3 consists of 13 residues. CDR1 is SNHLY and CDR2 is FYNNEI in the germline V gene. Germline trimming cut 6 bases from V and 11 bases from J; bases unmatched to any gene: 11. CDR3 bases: TGTGCCAGCAGGGAGTTCAGGGGGCAAAGGGCTTTCTTT. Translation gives CASREFRGQRAFF. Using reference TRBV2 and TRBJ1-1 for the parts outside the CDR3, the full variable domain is EPEVTQTPSHQVTQMGQEVILRCVPISNHLYFYWYRQILGQKVEFLVSFYNNEISEKSEIFDDQFSVERPDGSNFTLKIRSTKLEDSAMYFCASREFRGQRAFFGQGTRLTVV.

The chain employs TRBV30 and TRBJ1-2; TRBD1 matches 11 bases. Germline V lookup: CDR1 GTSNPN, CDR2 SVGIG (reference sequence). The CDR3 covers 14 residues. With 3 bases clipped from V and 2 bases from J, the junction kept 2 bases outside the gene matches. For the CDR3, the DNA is TGTGCCTGGAGGGGACAGGGGGTGAACTATGGCTACACCTTC. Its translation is CAWRGQGVNYGYTF.

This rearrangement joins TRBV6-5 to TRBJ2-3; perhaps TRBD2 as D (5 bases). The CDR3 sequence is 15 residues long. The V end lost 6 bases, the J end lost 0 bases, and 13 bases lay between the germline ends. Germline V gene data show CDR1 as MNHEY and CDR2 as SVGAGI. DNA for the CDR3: TGTGCCAGCAGACTTTACGGACTTAGCACAGATACGCAGTATTTT. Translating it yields CASRLYGLSTDTQYF.

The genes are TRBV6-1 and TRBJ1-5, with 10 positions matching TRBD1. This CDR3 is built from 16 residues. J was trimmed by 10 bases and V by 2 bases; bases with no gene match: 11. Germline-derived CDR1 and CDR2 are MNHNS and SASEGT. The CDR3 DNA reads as TGTGCCAGCAGTGAACTATCCTCGGGACAGGGGTCCCCCCAGCATTTT. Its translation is CASSELSSGQGSPQHF.

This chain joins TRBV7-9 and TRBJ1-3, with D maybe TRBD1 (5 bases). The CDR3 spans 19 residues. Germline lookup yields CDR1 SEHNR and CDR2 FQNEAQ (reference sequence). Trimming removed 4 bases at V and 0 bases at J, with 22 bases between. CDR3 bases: TGTGCCAGCAGCTCAAGACAGTCGGGCGTACTCGGCTCTGGAAACACCATATATTTT. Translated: CASSSRQSGVLGSGNTIYF.

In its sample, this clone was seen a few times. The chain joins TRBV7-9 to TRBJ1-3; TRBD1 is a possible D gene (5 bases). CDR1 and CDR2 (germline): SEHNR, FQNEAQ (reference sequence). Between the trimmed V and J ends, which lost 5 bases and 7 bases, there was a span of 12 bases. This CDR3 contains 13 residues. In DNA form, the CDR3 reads TGTGCCAGCAGCCCCCAGGGTGGGAACACCATATATTTT. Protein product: CASSPQGGNTIYF. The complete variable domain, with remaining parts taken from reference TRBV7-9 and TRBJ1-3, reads DTGVSQNPRHKITKRGQNVTFRCDPISEHNRLYWYRQTLGQGPEFLTYFQNEAQLEKSRLLSDRFSAERPKGSFSTLEIQRTEQGDSAMYLCASSPQGGNTIYFGEGSWLTVV.

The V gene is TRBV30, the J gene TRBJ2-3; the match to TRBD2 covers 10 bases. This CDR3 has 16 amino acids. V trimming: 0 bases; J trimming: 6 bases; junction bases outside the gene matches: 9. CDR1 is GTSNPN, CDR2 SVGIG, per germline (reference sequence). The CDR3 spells CAWSVYLAGAGDTQYF. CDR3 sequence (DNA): TGTGCCTGGAGTGTATATCTAGCGGGGGCCGGGGATACGCAGTATTTT. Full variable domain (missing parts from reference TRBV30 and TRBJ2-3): SQTIHQWPATLVQPVGSPLSLECTVEGTSNPNLYWYRQAAGRGLQLLFYSVGIGQISSEVPQNLSASRPQDRQFILSSKKLLLSDSGFYLCAWSVYLAGAGDTQYFGPGTRLTVL.

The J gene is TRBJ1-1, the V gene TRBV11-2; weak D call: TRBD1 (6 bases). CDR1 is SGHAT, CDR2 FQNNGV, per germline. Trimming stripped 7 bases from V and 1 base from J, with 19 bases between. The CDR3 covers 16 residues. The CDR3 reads CASILLVGGANTEAFF. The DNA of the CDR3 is TGTGCCAGCATTCTCCTCGTTGGGGGGGCGAACACTGAAGCTTTCTTT.

The DNA for the CDR3 is TGTGCCAGCAGCGAACCTAGGGAGGGAGACACAGATACGCAGTATTTT. Its protein is CASSEPREGDTDTQYF. This chain joins TRBV5-4 and TRBJ2-3, with 7 bases identical to TRBD2. Germline lookup yields CDR1 SGHNT and CDR2 YYREEE (reference sequence). The length of the CDR3 is 16 residues. Trimming cost V 4 bases and J 2 bases; bases outside gene matches: 10.

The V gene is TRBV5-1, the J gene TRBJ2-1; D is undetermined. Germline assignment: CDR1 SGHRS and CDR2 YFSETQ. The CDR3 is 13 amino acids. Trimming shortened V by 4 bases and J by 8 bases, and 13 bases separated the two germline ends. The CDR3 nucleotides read TGCGCCAGCAGCCTGTCTAGTTTCGATGAGCAGTTCTTC. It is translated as CASSLSSFDEQFF.

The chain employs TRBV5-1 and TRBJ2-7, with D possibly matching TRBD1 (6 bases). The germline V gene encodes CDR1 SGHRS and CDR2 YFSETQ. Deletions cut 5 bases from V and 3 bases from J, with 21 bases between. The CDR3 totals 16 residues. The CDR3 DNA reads TGCGCCAGCAGTTTGAGGACAGATGTATCTCACTACGAGCAGTACTTC. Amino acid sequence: CASSLRTDVSHYEQYF.

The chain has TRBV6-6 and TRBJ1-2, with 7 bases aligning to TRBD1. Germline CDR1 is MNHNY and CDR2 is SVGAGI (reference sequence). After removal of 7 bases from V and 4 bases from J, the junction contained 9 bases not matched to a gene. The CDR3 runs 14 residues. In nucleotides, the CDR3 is TGTGCCAGCACCCAGAGACAGGGAGGCTATGGCTACACCTTC. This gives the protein CASTQRQGGYGYTF.

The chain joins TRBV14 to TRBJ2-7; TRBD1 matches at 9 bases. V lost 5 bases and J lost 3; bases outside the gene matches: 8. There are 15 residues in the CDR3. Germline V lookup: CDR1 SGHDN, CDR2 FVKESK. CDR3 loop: CASSEQGAIHYEQYF. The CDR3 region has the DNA TGTGCCAGCAGCGAACAGGGGGCTATTCACTACGAGCAGTACTTC.

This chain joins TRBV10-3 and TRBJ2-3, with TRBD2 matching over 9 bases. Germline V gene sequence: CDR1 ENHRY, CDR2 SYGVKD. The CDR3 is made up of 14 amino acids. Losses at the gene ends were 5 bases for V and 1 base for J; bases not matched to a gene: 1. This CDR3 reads CAISRTSGTDTQYF. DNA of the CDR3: TGTGCCATCAGTCGGACTAGCGGCACAGATACGCAGTATTTT.

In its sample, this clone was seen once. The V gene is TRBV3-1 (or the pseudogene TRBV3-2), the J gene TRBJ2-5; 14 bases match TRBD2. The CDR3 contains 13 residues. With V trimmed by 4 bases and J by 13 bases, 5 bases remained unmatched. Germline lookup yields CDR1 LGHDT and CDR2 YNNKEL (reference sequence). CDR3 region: CASSRLAGGRWYF. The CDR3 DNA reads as TGTGCCAGCAGCCGACTAGCGGGGGGGCGATGGTACTTC.